These 16 T cell receptor beta chains share one sample of origin, sequenced in a study of blood T cell repertoires in COVID-19. The repertoire was sequenced with immunoSEQ multiplex PCR; TCRdb's copy has only in-frame clones and lacks some. The sample holds around 170,000 clones, about 85% seen once. The sample taken for sequencing was peripheral blood. All receptors come from a man aged 65 to 85 who had recovered from COVID-19.

The chain recombines TRBV6-6 with TRBJ2-7; tentatively, D is TRBD2 (7 bases). V was shortened by 5 bases and J by 2 bases, with 13 bases between the two germline ends. Germline assignment: CDR1 MNHNY and CDR2 SVGAGI (reference sequence). The CDR3 length is 14 residues. DNA for the CDR3: TGTGCCAGCAGTAGGGGGGGTTCCCCCTACGAGCAGTACTTC. Its translation is CASSRGGSPYEQYF.

This chain connects TRBV6-5 to TRBJ1-4; D perhaps matches TRBD1 (6 bases). Deletions cut 7 bases from V and 0 bases from J, with 12 bases between. In germline, CDR1 is MNHEY, CDR2 SVGAGI. The CDR3 sequence is 15 residues long. CDR3 sequence reads: CASTQGIATNEKLFF. DNA of the CDR3: TGTGCCAGCACGCAGGGGATCGCAACTAATGAAAAACTGTTTTTT.

The chain carries TRBV7-6 and TRBJ2-1, with 11 bases lining up with TRBD1. Germline V lookup: CDR1 SGHVS, CDR2 FNYEAQ. V was pared by 1 base and J by 12 bases, with 8 bases of the junction left unmatched. CDR3 length equals 15 residues. The DNA for the CDR3 is TGTGCCAGCAGCTTAGTTCCGGGACAGGGGGTTCGGCAGTTCTTC. This gives the protein CASSLVPGQGVRQFF.

This clone was observed a single time. The chain employs TRBV4-1 and TRBJ1-4, with TRBD1 matching 7 bases. From germline, CDR1 is MGHRA and CDR2 YSYEKL. V gave up 1 base and J gave up 8 bases; unmatched junction bases: 4. This CDR3 spans 14 amino acids. The CDR3 region is CASSQGQGVEKLFF. CDR3 sequence (DNA): TGCGCCAGCAGCCAAGGACAGGGTGTGGAAAAACTGTTTTTT.

This chain joins TRBV5-1 and TRBJ2-7; TRBD2 agrees at 7 bases. Germline CDR1 SGHRS, CDR2 YFSETQ. V trimming: 3 bases; J trimming: 7 bases; junction bases outside the gene matches: 4. This CDR3 spans 12 amino acids. In DNA form, the CDR3 reads TGCGCCAGCAGCTCAGGGAGGGAAGAGCAGTACTTC. Amino acids: CASSSGREEQYF. Combining the CDR3 with reference TRBV5-1 and TRBJ2-7 gives the whole variable domain KAGVTQTPRYLIKTRGQQVTLSCSPISGHRSVSWYQQTPGQGLQFLFEYFSETQRNKGNFPGRFSGRQFSNSRSEMNVSTLELGDSALYLCASSSGREEQYFGPGTRLTVT.

J is TRBJ1-4 and V is TRBV18, with 7 bases matching TRBD1. This CDR3 has 15 amino acids. From germline, CDR1 is KGHSH and CDR2 LQKENI. V shed 1 base, J shed 4 bases, and the junction held 3 bases outside the gene matches. The CDR3 here is CASSPRQGLNEKLFF. CDR3 nucleotides: TGTGCCAGCTCACCACGACAGGGCCTTAATGAAAAACTGTTTTTT.

The V call is TRBV10-3, the J call TRBJ1-5, with 7 bases fitting TRBD1. The CDR3 is 17 residues long. Germline lookup yields CDR1 ENHRY and CDR2 SYGVKD. J gave up 2 bases and V 0 bases, and 7 bases lay outside the gene matches. Written as DNA, the CDR3 is TGTGCCATCAGTGAGTCGGGAGTGACAGGGCGCAATCAGCCCCAGCATTTT. It yields the protein CAISESGVTGRNQPQHF.

V usage is TRBV7-2 and J usage is TRBJ1-1; D uncertain. Per the germline V gene, CDR1 is SGHTA and CDR2 is FQGNSA. The CDR3 runs to 15 residues. Trimming left V 0 bases short and J 0 bases short, with 8 bases between. CDR3 coding DNA: TGTGCCAGCAGCTTAGCAGTTGGAGTGAACACTGAAGCTTTCTTT. Translating gives CASSLAVGVNTEAFF.

The chain recombines TRBV28 with TRBJ1-2, with D unresolved. The germline V gene has CDR1 MDHEN and CDR2 SYDVKM. The CDR3 has 13 residues. Trimming took 3 bases from V and 5 from J, leaving 10 bases between them. The CDR3 DNA sequence: TGTGCCAGCAGTTTTTCCGCGACATATGGCTACACCTTC. This encodes CASSFSATYGYTF.

The CDR3 DNA reads as TGCGCCAGCAGCTCAGGCCTGACAGGCGGCTATGGCTACACCTTC. Translated: CASSSGLTGGYGYTF. The rearrangement uses TRBV5-1 and TRBJ1-2, with a possible D match to TRBD1 (6 bases). The CDR3 has 15 residues. Germline loops: CDR1 SGHRS, CDR2 YFSETQ. Trimming shortened V by 3 bases and J by 4 bases, and 16 bases separated the two germline ends. Full variable domain (rest looked up from reference TRBV5-1 and TRBJ1-2): KAGVTQTPRYLIKTRGQQVTLSCSPISGHRSVSWYQQTPGQGLQFLFEYFSETQRNKGNFPGRFSGRQFSNSRSEMNVSTLELGDSALYLCASSSGLTGGYGYTFGSGTRLTVV.

The table lists this clone with a count of one. This chain uses TRBV30 with TRBJ2-2; 10 bases agree with TRBD2. Per germline, CDR1 GTSNPN and CDR2 SVGIG (reference sequence). V was clipped by 3 bases and J by 7 bases; unmatched bases: 14. This CDR3 is built from 17 residues. The CDR3 nucleotides are TGTGCCTGGAGGGCTCGGGGAGCGGGAGGGCTCGGCGGGGAGCTGTTTTTT. This encodes CAWRARGAGGLGGELFF.

The V call is TRBV6-5, the J call TRBJ1-1, with a tentative D call TRBD1 (6 bases). This CDR3 contains 15 residues. CDR1 is MNHEY, CDR2 SVGAGI, per germline. Trimming removed 6 bases from V and 0 bases from J, with 14 bases in between. CDR3 amino acids: CASRKMDSLNTEAFF. CDR3 DNA sequence: TGTGCCAGCAGAAAGATGGACAGTTTGAACACTGAAGCTTTCTTT.

The V gene is TRBV10-3, the J gene TRBJ2-1, with 15 bases lining up with TRBD2. The CDR3 length is 17 residues. The germline V gene encodes CDR1 ENHRY and CDR2 SYGVKD. V lost 4 bases to trimming and J lost 3 bases; unmatched junction nucleotides: 4. The CDR3, as DNA: TGTGCCATCAGTGTGCCGGGACTAGCGGGGGGCTACAATGAGCAGTTCTTC. It encodes CAISVPGLAGGYNEQFF.

The chain joins TRBV28 to TRBJ2-2, with TRBD2 identical over 11 bases. J lost 8 bases, V lost 5 bases, and 10 bases had no gene match. CDR1 is MDHEN and CDR2 is SYDVKM in the germline V gene. The CDR3 is made up of 16 amino acids. CDR3: CASSLSGRAYLGELFF. In nucleotides, the CDR3 is TGTGCCAGCAGTCTTAGCGGGAGGGCCTACTTAGGGGAGCTGTTTTTT.

This clone showed up just a few times. The rearrangement joins TRBV13 to TRBJ2-7; 13 bases agree with TRBD2. The CDR3 has 15 residues. The V gene end was trimmed by 5 bases and the J gene end by 4 bases; junction bases not matched to a gene: 5. From germline, CDR1 is PRHDT and CDR2 FYEKMQ (reference sequence). The CDR3: CASSRRTSGSYEQYF. The CDR3 DNA reads as TGTGCCAGCAGCCGCCGGACTAGCGGGAGTTACGAGCAGTACTTC.

V gene TRBV18 combines with J gene TRBJ2-5; 10 positions agree with TRBD2. V was pared by 6 bases and J by 5 bases, with 9 bases of the junction left unmatched. The CDR3 contains 15 residues. Germline V gene lookup returns CDR1 KGHSH and CDR2 LQKENI. CDR3 in DNA: TGTGCCAGCTCCCAGCGGGAGGGCCTGAGGGAGACCCAGTACTTC. This sequence encodes CASSQREGLRETQYF.